These 10 T cell receptor beta chains were all obtained from the same sample, sequenced in a study of blood T cell repertoires in COVID-19. This table comes from immunoSEQ multiplex PCR, and its TCRdb copy is limited to in-frame clones, with some not included. The sample records about 230,000 clones, 84% being singletons. The sequenced sample was PBMCs or T cells enriched from blood (not recorded which). The source of these receptors is a man between 60 and 75 years old who had recovered from COVID-19.

This sequence joins TRBV7-6 and TRBJ1-6, with D perhaps TRBD1 (6 bases). V was trimmed by 1 base and J by 7 bases, leaving 11 bases between them. Germline CDR1 and CDR2: SGHVS and FNYEAQ. This CDR3 region has 15 residues. CDR3 bases: TGTGCCAGCAGCTTAGAAGCAGGGGCCAATTCACCCCTCCACTTT. Protein sequence: CASSLEAGANSPLHF.

This chain connects TRBV19 to TRBJ1-2, with 9 positions matching TRBD1. Germline trimming cut 4 bases from V and 0 bases from J; bases unmatched to any gene: 3. The CDR3 sequence is 15 residues long. From germline, CDR1 is LNHDA and CDR2 SQIVND (reference sequence). In DNA, the CDR3 is TGTGCCAGTAGTAATGGACAGGGGCCTAACTATGGCTACACCTTC. Translated: CASSNGQGPNYGYTF. The full variable domain, completed using reference TRBV19 and TRBJ1-2, is DGGITQSPKYLFRKEGQNVTLSCEQNLNHDAMYWYRQDPGQGLRLIYYSQIVNDFQKGDIAEGYSVSREKKESFPLTVTSAQKNPTAFYLCASSNGQGPNYGYTFGSGTRLTVV.

The chain joins TRBV11-2 to TRBJ2-1; TRBD2 agrees at 10 bases. The CDR3 is made up of 15 amino acids. V gave up 5 bases and J gave up 7 bases; unmatched junction bases: 8. The germline gives CDR1 SGHAT, CDR2 FQNNGV. DNA of the CDR3: TGTGCCAGCAGCCCTGAGCGGGGGGGCCTGAATGAGCAGTTCTTC. The encoded protein is CASSPERGGLNEQFF.

The V and J genes are TRBV5-1 and TRBJ2-1; 12 nucleotides align to TRBD1. The CDR3 totals 15 residues. In germline, CDR1 is SGHRS, CDR2 YFSETQ. The junction had 7 bases not matched to a gene; V was cut back by 4 bases and J by 8 bases. The DNA for the CDR3 is TGCGCCAGCAGCCTGGGACAGGGGGCGTCCCATGAGCAGTTCTTC. Translation: CASSLGQGASHEQFF.

This rearrangement joins TRBV5-1 to TRBJ2-5, with 10 bases that match TRBD2. Germline V gene sequence: CDR1 SGHRS, CDR2 YFSETQ. The CDR3 is 16 residues long. Trimming cost V 2 bases and J 1 base; bases outside gene matches: 5. The CDR3 sequence is CASSLGLAGVQETQYF. The CDR3 DNA follows: TGCGCCAGCAGCTTAGGCCTAGCGGGGGTCCAAGAGACCCAGTACTTC.

In DNA, the CDR3 is TGTGCCAGCAGCTTAGAAGCAGGAAACTATGGCTACACCTTC. Translating it yields CASSLEAGNYGYTF. This chain connects TRBV7-9 to TRBJ1-2; D ambiguous. CDR1 is SEHNR, CDR2 FQNEAQ, per germline (reference sequence). The germline V and J ends were trimmed by 1 base and 2 bases, with 8 bases remaining between them. The CDR3 consists of 14 residues.

This chain uses TRBV27 with TRBJ1-3; 9 bases map to TRBD1. The germline V gene has CDR1 MNHEY and CDR2 SMNVEV (reference sequence). V shed 11 bases, J shed 2 bases, and the junction held 19 bases outside the gene matches. This CDR3 spans 18 amino acids. The CDR3 DNA reads TGTGCCCGCTACTTCCGGGACAGGGTTAAAAGAGCTGGAAACACCATATATTTT. Translated, it gives CARYFRDRVKRAGNTIYF.

J is TRBJ2-1 and V is TRBV5-1, with D possibly being TRBD2 (5 bases). The CDR3 is 12 amino acids. Germline CDR1 reads SGHRS; CDR2 reads YFSETQ. V was cut by 2 bases and J by 7 bases, with 7 bases left in between. The CDR3 loop is CASSFRGNEQFF. DNA for the CDR3: TGCGCCAGCAGCTTCAGAGGGAATGAGCAGTTCTTC. The full variable domain, completed using reference TRBV5-1 and TRBJ2-1, is KAGVTQTPRYLIKTRGQQVTLSCSPISGHRSVSWYQQTPGQGLQFLFEYFSETQRNKGNFPGRFSGRQFSNSRSEMNVSTLELGDSALYLCASSFRGNEQFFGPGTRLTVL.

CDR3 sequence reads: CASSPQVGGLSGNTIYF. Written as DNA, the CDR3 is TGTGCCAGCAGCCCCCAGGTGGGGGGTCTTTCTGGAAACACCATATATTTT. The V call is TRBV7-2, the J call TRBJ1-3; tentative D call: TRBD1 (5 bases). The germline CDR1 and CDR2 sequences are SGHTA and FQGNSA. The CDR3 runs to 17 residues. Trimming stripped 5 bases from V and 1 base from J, with 18 bases between.

Only one count was recorded for this clone. This chain joins TRBV6-2 or TRBV6-3 and TRBJ2-1, with a tentative D call TRBD1 (5 bases). Trimming took off 1 base at V and 8 bases at J, with 9 bases between the two ends. CDR3 length: 13 amino acids. Germline-derived CDR1 and CDR2 are MNHEY and SVGEGT. CDR3 protein: CASSYWQGYEQFF. The CDR3, as DNA: TGTGCCAGCAGTTACTGGCAGGGCTATGAGCAGTTCTTC.